A selection of T cell receptor beta chains follows, all from one sample in a study of T cell changes during pregnancy in multiple sclerosis. Sequencing was performed with immunoSEQ multiplex PCR; in TCRdb, only in-frame clones are kept and a portion is missing. The sample yields about 60,000 clones, around 92% seen once. The sample in question was peripheral blood, obtained in the first trimester of pregnancy. These receptors were obtained from a female donor with multiple sclerosis, enrolled in a pregnancy study. Both conserved end residues are part of each CDR3. A D gene is named only where the DNA matches it firmly. Some rows mark clone size as missing; the rest say once, few, many or name a class of expanded clone.

>TRBJ2-7|TRBV9|TRBD1|NA
CASSRGTGGVYEQYF
TGTGCCAGCAGCCGTGGGACAGGGGGCGTTTACGAGCAGTACTTC
>TRBJ1-1|TRBV7-8|NA|NA
CASSLEVGAKAEAFF
TGTGCCAGCAGCTTAGAGGTGGGGGCGAAGGCTGAAGCTTTCTTT
>TRBJ2-5|TRBV7-2|TRBD1|NA
CASSSRTGNTGETQYF
TGTGCCAGCAGTTCCAGGACAGGCAATACCGGGGAGACCCAGTACTTC
>TRBJ1-2|TRBV4-2|TRBD1|NA
CASSQGTGRYGYTF
TGTGCCAGCAGCCAAGGGACAGGGAGGTACGGCTACACCTTC
>TRBJ2-2|TRBV11-2|NA|NA
CASSLEIRSANTGELFF
TGTGCCAGCAGCTTAGAGATTAGATCGGCGAACACCGGGGAGCTGTTTTTT
>TRBJ2-1|TRBV12-2|NA|NA
CASRHSGTSGRFSNEQFF
TGTGCAAGTCGCCATTCCGGGACTAGCGGGAGGTTTAGCAATGAGCAGTTCTTC
>TRBJ2-1|TRBV7-9|TRBD2|NA
CASSVGLAAYNEQFF
TGTGCCAGCAGCGTGGGACTAGCGGCCTACAATGAGCAGTTCTTC
>TRBJ2-7|TRBV6-1|TRBD1|once
CASSPRGTGNYEQYF
TGTGCCAGCAGTCCTCGGGGGACAGGAAACTACGAGCAGTACTTC
>TRBJ2-1|TRBV27|TRBD2|once
CASSLSTGGRFDEQFF
TGTGCCAGCAGTTTATCGACGGGCGGGAGGTTCGATGAGCAGTTCTTC
>TRBJ1-2|TRBV9|TRBD1|NA
CASSVEGQGSWNYGYTF
TGTGCCAGCAGCGTGGAGGGACAGGGATCATGGAACTATGGCTACACCTTC
>TRBJ2-1|TRBV6-4|TRBD2|NA
CASSELAGGLNEQFF
TGTGCCAGCAGTGAGCTAGCGGGAGGTCTGAATGAGCAGTTCTTC
>TRBJ2-3|TRBV6-4|TRBD2|NA
CASSDSGASGADTQYF
TGTGCCAGCAGTGACTCAGGGGCTAGCGGGGCAGATACGCAGTATTTT
>TRBJ2-1|TRBV29-1|NA|medium-sized
CSVKLRDGEVLEQFF
TGCAGCGTAAAACTCCGGGACGGGGAGGTCTTGGAGCAGTTCTTC
>TRBJ2-4|TRBV5-4|TRBD2|NA
CASRMGREGPNIQYF
TGTGCCAGCCGGATGGGGCGGGAGGGACCGAACATTCAGTACTTC
>TRBJ2-1|TRBV15|TRBD2|NA
CATSRSPGTSGKSSYNEQFF
TGTGCCACCAGCAGAAGTCCCGGGACTAGCGGGAAAAGCTCCTACAATGAGCAGTTCTTC
>TRBJ2-2|TRBV7-2|TRBD1|few
CASSRQGLDTGELFF
TGTGCCAGCAGCAGACAGGGGCTCGACACCGGGGAGCTGTTTTTT
>TRBJ2-3|TRBV7-9|TRBD1|NA
CASSLATGTGETDTQYF
TGTGCCAGCAGCTTAGCTACCGGGACAGGGGAGACAGATACGCAGTATTTT